A single sample gave rise to the 3 T cell receptor beta chains below, sequenced in a study of T-cell memory formation after mild COVID-19. In TCRdb, the 5' RACE reads were re-called with MiXCR into one record per CDR3 protein. The sample gives a few hundred thousand distinct CDR3 sequences, approximately 21% of which show up once; approximately 12% is in the top ten. The sequencing sample was made of PBMCs or a T cell subset sorted from them (not recorded which). The receptor source for this set is an adult woman who had mild COVID-19 (a few samples of this study predate the infection). Cell type and time point are not known.

This clonotype appeared a few times. This chain connects TRBV6-5 to TRBJ2-5; the match to TRBD2 covers 14 bases. Germline V gene data show CDR1 as MNHEY and CDR2 as SVGAGI. There are 18 residues in the CDR3. The V gene end was trimmed by 4 bases and the J gene end by 4 bases; junction bases not matched to a gene: 11. The CDR3 here is CASSLTSGGASSGETQYF. For the CDR3, the DNA is TGTGCCAGCAGTTTGACTAGCGGGGGGGCGTCGTCAGGAGAGACCCAGTACTTC.

This clonotype was recorded many times. The chain has TRBV7-6 and TRBJ2-5; 7 bases agree with TRBD2. Germline trimming cut 3 bases from V and 5 bases from J; bases unmatched to any gene: 9. This CDR3 is 15 amino acids long. CDR1 is SGHVS, CDR2 FNYEAQ, per germline. The CDR3 is CASSFLREVRETQYF. CDR3 nucleotides: TGTGCCAGCAGCTTCTTACGGGAGGTGCGGGAGACCCAGTACTTC.

CDR3 sequence reads: CASRPWSVGATDTQYF. CDR3 bases: TGTGCCAGCCGCCCTTGGTCGGTGGGGGCCACAGATACGCAGTATTTT. The chain joins TRBV27 to TRBJ2-3, with D possibly TRBD1 on 6 matching bases. V was cut by 8 bases and J by 2 bases, with 20 bases left in between. CDR3 length: 16 amino acids. Germline CDR1 reads MNHEY; CDR2 reads SMNVEV (reference sequence).